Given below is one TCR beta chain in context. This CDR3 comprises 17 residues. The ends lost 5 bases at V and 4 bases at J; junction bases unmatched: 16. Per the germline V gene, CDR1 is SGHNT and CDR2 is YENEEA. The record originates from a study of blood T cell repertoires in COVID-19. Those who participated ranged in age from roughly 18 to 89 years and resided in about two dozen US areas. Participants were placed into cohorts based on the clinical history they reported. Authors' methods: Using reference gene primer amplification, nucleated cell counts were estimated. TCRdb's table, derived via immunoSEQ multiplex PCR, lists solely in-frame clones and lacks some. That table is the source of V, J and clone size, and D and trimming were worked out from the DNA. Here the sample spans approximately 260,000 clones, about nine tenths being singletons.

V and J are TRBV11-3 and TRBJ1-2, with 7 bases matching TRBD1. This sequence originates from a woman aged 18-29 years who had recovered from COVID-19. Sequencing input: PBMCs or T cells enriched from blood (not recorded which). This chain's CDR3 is CASSPGQDPAWAYGYTF. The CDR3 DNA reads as TGTGCCAGCAGCCCCGGACAGGACCCAGCTTGGGCCTATGGCTACACCTTC.